The TCR beta chain described here comes from a study of early T cells in non-severe SARS-CoV-2 infection. Turning to the study itself: Chains from this unsorted whole-blood bulk RNA could not be paired.

This clonotype was recorded a few times. CDR1 is KGHSH and CDR2 is LQKENI in the germline V gene. The J segment lost 4 bases and the V segment lost 3 bases, leaving 5 bases of the junction unmatched. This CDR3 comprises 15 residues. TCRdb re-derived calls from the 5' RACE reads in MiXCR, one entry per CDR3 protein. The top ten hold 5% to 8% of the sample, which has 20,000 to 25,000 distinct CDR3 sequences, around 5% seen once. The TCR comes from an adult who was a healthcare worker with PCR-confirmed SARS-CoV-2 infection or an uninfected control (not recorded which). This chain connects TRBV18 to TRBJ1-4; 7 bases match TRBD1. Material: whole blood. CDR3 coding DNA: TGTGCCAGCTCACCGGCGGGACAGAGTAATGAAAAACTGTTTTTT. Encoded protein: CASSPAGQSNEKLFF.